A single sample is the source of the 20 T cell receptor beta chains below, sequenced in a study of technical replicates of blood from several donors. Data came from immunoSEQ multiplex PCR; TCRdb stores just in-frame clones and leaves some out. The data contain under 95,000 clones, around 94% of them seen just once; the ten biggest clones take up less than 0.3%. The sample was T cells isolated from PBMCs. The source is a human donor in good health.

The genes are TRBV27 and TRBJ2-7; TRBD2 agrees at 10 bases. J was trimmed by 5 bases and V by 6 bases; bases with no gene match: 4. The length of the CDR3 is 13 residues. Germline CDR1 MNHEY, CDR2 SMNVEV (reference sequence). DNA of the CDR3: TGTGCCAGCAGACTAGCGGGATCCAACGAGCAGTACTTC. Protein: CASRLAGSNEQYF.

The V and J genes are TRBV5-1 and TRBJ2-1, with TRBD2 matching 11 bases. CDR1 and CDR2 from the germline V gene are SGHRS and YFSETQ. V lost 6 bases to trimming and J lost 13 bases; unmatched junction nucleotides: 12. The CDR3 is 14 residues long. For the CDR3, the DNA is TGCGCCAGCACCTTCGGGACTAGCGGACGGGAACAGTTCTTC. It translates to CASTFGTSGREQFF. Together with reference TRBV5-1 and TRBJ2-1, the CDR3 gives the full variable domain: KAGVTQTPRYLIKTRGQQVTLSCSPISGHRSVSWYQQTPGQGLQFLFEYFSETQRNKGNFPGRFSGRQFSNSRSEMNVSTLELGDSALYLCASTFGTSGREQFFGPGTRLTVL.

The chain uses TRBV6-5 and TRBJ1-2; D unresolved. The CDR3 has 14 residues. Germline loops: CDR1 MNHEY, CDR2 SVGAGI. With 2 bases removed from V and 3 bases from J, the gap between germline ends came to 10 bases. The CDR3: CASSYGNSDYGYTF. CDR3 sequence (DNA): TGTGCCAGCAGTTACGGTAACTCGGACTATGGCTACACCTTC.

The chain is built from TRBV30 and TRBJ1-1, with D perhaps matching TRBD1 (5 bases). The CDR3 runs 12 residues. The V end lost 2 bases, the J end lost 7 bases, and 11 bases lay between the germline ends. In germline, CDR1 is GTSNPN, CDR2 SVGIG (reference sequence). CDR3 sequence reads: CAWSPVGGEAFF. CDR3 DNA sequence: TGTGCCTGGAGTCCTGTGGGGGGTGAAGCTTTCTTT. The full variable domain, its missing parts supplied by reference TRBV30 and TRBJ1-1, is SQTIHQWPATLVQPVGSPLSLECTVEGTSNPNLYWYRQAAGRGLQLLFYSVGIGQISSEVPQNLSASRPQDRQFILSSKKLLLSDSGFYLCAWSPVGGEAFFGQGTRLTVV.

This chain links TRBV19 with TRBJ1-1, with no clear D. V shed 5 bases and J shed 6 bases, with 16 bases lying between them. Per germline, CDR1 LNHDA and CDR2 SQIVND (reference sequence). The CDR3 contains 14 residues. The CDR3 sequence is CASSPRGRSSEAFF. CDR3 nucleotide sequence: TGTGCCAGTAGTCCACGTGGCAGGTCCTCTGAAGCTTTCTTT.

This chain connects TRBV6-1 to TRBJ1-2; tentatively, D is TRBD1 (6 bases). CDR3 length equals 15 residues. V shed 3 bases and J shed 2 bases, with 13 bases lying between them. The V gene's germline CDR1 is MNHNS and CDR2 SASEGT. DNA for the CDR3: TGTGCCAGCAGTGAGTCTTGGACAGCCAACTATGGCTACACCTTC. Its translation is CASSESWTANYGYTF.

The chain employs TRBV5-4 and TRBJ2-1; 12 nucleotides line up with TRBD2. The CDR3 loop spans 14 amino acids. V shed 4 bases and J 9 bases; nucleotides not matched to a gene: 5. Per the germline V gene, CDR1 is SGHNT and CDR2 is YYREEE (reference sequence). In nucleotides, the CDR3 is TGTGCCAGCAGCCCGACTAGCGGGAGTAGTGAGCAGTTCTTC. This gives the protein CASSPTSGSSEQFF.

The V gene is TRBV6-1, the J gene TRBJ1-1; TRBD1 matches 8 bases. This CDR3 has 13 amino acids. Germline V gene lookup returns CDR1 MNHNS and CDR2 SASEGT. V dropped 7 bases and J dropped 6; count of bases not matched to a gene: 7. CDR3 amino acids: CASTTGAGPEAFF. The CDR3 nucleotides read TGTGCCAGCACGACAGGGGCAGGTCCTGAAGCTTTCTTT.

The rearrangement joins TRBV28 to TRBJ2-1, with 8 positions matching TRBD2. Trimming took 5 bases from V and 2 from J; bases not matched to a gene: 14. The CDR3 loop spans 18 amino acids. Germline V gene lookup returns CDR1 MDHEN and CDR2 SYDVKM. The CDR3 sequence is CASSPPPRLAPPYNEQFF. CDR3 DNA: TGTGCCAGCAGTCCTCCCCCTCGACTAGCGCCCCCCTACAATGAGCAGTTCTTC.

The V call is TRBV28, the J call TRBJ1-1, with D possibly being TRBD1 (5 bases). The CDR3 contains 19 residues. Germline V gene data show CDR1 as MDHEN and CDR2 as SYDVKM. The V end was cut by 0 bases, the J end by 4 bases, with 24 bases between. This CDR3 is CASSLWLAAQASGRTEAFF. DNA of the CDR3: TGTGCCAGCAGTTTATGGCTCGCTGCACAGGCGTCCGGACGCACTGAAGCTTTCTTT.

The chain uses TRBV2 and TRBJ2-7, with 9 bases matching TRBD1. The germline gives CDR1 SNHLY, CDR2 FYNNEI. The J segment lost 3 bases and the V segment lost 1 base, leaving 10 bases of the junction unmatched. The CDR3 length is 17 residues. The CDR3: CASSEDLNRGQGYEQYF. The CDR3 nucleotides are TGTGCCAGCAGTGAAGATTTGAACAGGGGGCAAGGCTACGAGCAGTACTTC.

This rearrangement joins TRBV6-4 to TRBJ2-2; 9 nucleotides align to TRBD2. Germline CDR1 and CDR2: MRHNA and SNTAGT. The CDR3 totals 17 residues. The trim removed 10 bases at V and 6 bases at J, leaving 18 bases unmatched. The DNA for the CDR3 is TGTGCCATCCAATGGGGGGGGCTAGCGGGGCCCCCCGGGGAGCTGTTTTTT. Residues: CAIQWGGLAGPPGELFF.

The CDR3 coding sequence is TGTGCCAGCAGCGTGGAGCGACCTAACTATGGCTACACCTTC. Its translation: CASSVERPNYGYTF. V gene TRBV7-9 combines with J gene TRBJ1-2, with D hard to call. Trimming took 5 bases from V and 0 from J, leaving 10 bases between them. Germline-derived CDR1 and CDR2 are SEHNR and FQNEAQ (reference sequence). CDR3 length equals 14 residues. The entire variable domain, with the rest obtained from reference TRBV7-9 and TRBJ1-2, is as follows: DTGVSQNPRHKITKRGQNVTFRCDPISEHNRLYWYRQTLGQGPEFLTYFQNEAQLEKSRLLSDRFSAERPKGSFSTLEIQRTEQGDSAMYLCASSVERPNYGYTFGSGTRLTVV.

The V gene is TRBV2, the J gene TRBJ1-5; TRBD1 might be the D (6 bases). Trimming took off 6 bases at V and 7 bases at J, with 13 bases between the two ends. The CDR3 spans 13 residues. Germline V gene lookup returns CDR1 SNHLY and CDR2 FYNNEI. CDR3 coding DNA: TGTGCCAGCAGGAGACAGGTATACCAGCCCCAGCATTTT. Translating gives CASRRQVYQPQHF.

The chain links TRBV11-3 to TRBJ2-2, with D perhaps matching TRBD1 (5 bases). V shed 3 bases and J shed 7 bases, with 18 bases lying between them. Germline CDR1 SGHNT, CDR2 YENEEA. This CDR3 has 16 amino acids. The CDR3 sequence: CASSFRDSPPHGELFF. The CDR3 DNA sequence: TGTGCCAGCAGCTTCCGAGACAGCCCCCCCCACGGGGAGCTGTTTTTT.

In its sample, this clone was seen once. The V and J genes are TRBV5-4 and TRBJ1-5; 8 nucleotides match TRBD1. V shed 1 base, J shed 6 bases, and the junction held 12 bases outside the gene matches. There are 17 residues in the CDR3. CDR1 is SGHNT, CDR2 YYREEE, per germline (reference sequence). CDR3 sequence: CASSLSTGGSVGQPQHF. CDR3 nucleotide sequence: TGTGCCAGCAGCTTGAGTACAGGGGGTTCGGTAGGTCAGCCCCAGCATTTT.

The chain has TRBV27 and TRBJ1-3; D might be TRBD1 (5 bases). In germline, CDR1 is MNHEY, CDR2 SMNVEV (reference sequence). This CDR3 region has 14 residues. Trimming removed 7 bases at V and 2 bases at J, with 12 bases between. The CDR3 loop reads CASMGGGAGNTIYF. The CDR3 DNA is TGTGCCAGCATGGGGGGGGGAGCTGGAAACACCATATATTTT.

The chain uses TRBV4-1 and TRBJ2-7; maybe TRBD1 (6 bases). CDR3 length: 15 residues. CDR1 is MGHRA and CDR2 is YSYEKL in the germline V gene. The V end lost 0 bases, the J end lost 3 bases, and 12 bases lay between the germline ends. CDR3 in DNA: TGCGCCAGCAGCCAAGATCTACAGGGTATCTACGAGCAGTACTTC. Translated, it gives CASSQDLQGIYEQYF.

This sequence joins TRBV5-1 and TRBJ1-4; no clear D gene. The germline V gene has CDR1 SGHRS and CDR2 YFSETQ. The CDR3 consists of 14 residues. V lost 4 bases and J 7 bases, leaving 14 bases between the germline ends. CDR3 region: CASSPMGESEKLFF. The DNA for the CDR3 is TGCGCCAGCAGCCCTATGGGCGAGAGTGAAAAACTGTTTTTT.

The chain has TRBV5-5 and TRBJ1-2; 8 positions match TRBD1. V shed 5 bases, J shed 6 bases, and the junction held 6 bases outside the gene matches. This CDR3 contains 13 residues. CDR1 and CDR2 from the germline V gene are SGHKS and YYEKEE (reference sequence). The CDR3 DNA sequence: TGTGCCAGCAGGCAGGGGGCGGAGGATGGCTACACCTTC. Amino acid sequence: CASRQGAEDGYTF.